The 5 T cell receptor beta chains listed next were all sequenced from one sample in a study of blood T cell repertoires in COVID-19. Clones were sequenced by immunoSEQ multiplex PCR, and TCRdb holds only the in-frame ones, with some missing. The repertoire holds roughly 100,000 clones, with approximately 84% as singletons. Sequencing was carried out using peripheral blood. These receptors were collected from a man aged 35 to 55 with active or convalescent COVID-19.

This clone was seen only once. The CDR3 region has the DNA TGTGCCAGCCAGGGACAGCGGGGGGTCCAAGAGACCCAGTACTTC. Its translation: CASQGQRGVQETQYF. J is TRBJ2-5 and V is TRBV5-4; 9 nucleotides align to TRBD2. This CDR3 has 15 amino acids. CDR1 and CDR2 from the germline V gene are SGHNT and YYREEE (reference sequence). V trimming: 7 bases; J trimming: 1 base; junction bases outside the gene matches: 8.

The V call is TRBV5-6, the J call TRBJ1-5; a possible D gene is TRBD1 (6 bases). The CDR3 has 13 amino acids. CDR1 and CDR2 (germline): SGHDT, YYEEEE. The V end was cut by 4 bases, the J end by 4 bases, with 9 bases between. The CDR3 DNA sequence: TGTGCCAGCAGCGTGGACAGAAATCAGCCCCAGCATTTT. Translated, it gives CASSVDRNQPQHF. The full variable domain, its missing parts supplied by reference TRBV5-6 and TRBJ1-5, is DAGVTQSPTHLIKTRGQQVTLRCSPKSGHDTVSWYQQALGQGPQFIFQYYEEEERQRGNFPDRFSGHQFPNYSSELNVNALLLGDSALYLCASSVDRNQPQHFGDGTRLSIL.

This clone was detected once. V and J are TRBV7-9 and TRBJ1-1; 10 bases agree with TRBD1. CDR1 and CDR2 (germline): SEHNR, FQNEAQ (reference sequence). The CDR3 has 15 amino acids. Unmatched junction bases numbered 4, after V lost 4 bases and J lost 2 bases. Written as DNA, the CDR3 is TGTGCCAGCAGCTCGACAGGGGGCAAAAACACTGAAGCTTTCTTT. Translating gives CASSSTGGKNTEAFF. The variable domain in full, completed from reference TRBV7-9 and TRBJ1-1, reads DTGVSQNPRHKITKRGQNVTFRCDPISEHNRLYWYRQTLGQGPEFLTYFQNEAQLEKSRLLSDRFSAERPKGSFSTLEIQRTEQGDSAMYLCASSSTGGKNTEAFFGQGTRLTVV.

The chain is built from TRBV2 and TRBJ1-6, with TRBD1 identical over 9 bases. Germline V gene lookup returns CDR1 SNHLY and CDR2 FYNNEI. The CDR3 covers 15 residues. V lost 6 bases to trimming and J lost 10 bases; unmatched junction nucleotides: 10. The CDR3 DNA reads TGTGCCAGCAGGGGGACAGGGAAGGATTTATCACCCCTCCACTTT. It translates to CASRGTGKDLSPLHF.

The chain recombines TRBV23-1 with TRBJ2-1; D is uncertain. TRBV23-1 is an ORF, with its function uncertain. The CDR3 has 8 residues. Trimming removed 5 bases at V and 15 bases at J, with 5 bases between. The CDR3 here is CASSGLFF. In nucleotides, the CDR3 is TGCGCCAGCAGTGGCTTGTTCTTC.